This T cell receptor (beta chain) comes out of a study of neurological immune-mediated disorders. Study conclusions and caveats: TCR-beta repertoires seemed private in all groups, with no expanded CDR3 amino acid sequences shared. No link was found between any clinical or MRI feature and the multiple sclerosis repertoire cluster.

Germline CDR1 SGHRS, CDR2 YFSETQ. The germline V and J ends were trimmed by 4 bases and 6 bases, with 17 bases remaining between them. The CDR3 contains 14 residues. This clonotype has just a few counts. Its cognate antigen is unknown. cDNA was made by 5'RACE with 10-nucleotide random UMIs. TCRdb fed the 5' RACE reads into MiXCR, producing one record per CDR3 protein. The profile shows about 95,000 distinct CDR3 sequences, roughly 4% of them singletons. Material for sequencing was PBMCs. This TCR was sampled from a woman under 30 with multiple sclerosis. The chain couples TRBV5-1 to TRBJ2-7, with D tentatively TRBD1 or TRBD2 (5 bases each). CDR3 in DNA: TGCGCCAGCAGCCAGAGTCGAGGGGCCGGCGAGCAGTACTTC. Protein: CASSQSRGAGEQYF.